This TCR beta chain derives from a study of cytomegalovirus exposure and HLA in healthy donors. Study details: HLA-typed donors were the source of tens of millions of unique TCRs, which an early data release held. The study placed about 81% of its roughly 400 genotyped donors in the Caucasian-associated ancestry cluster.

The PCR was carried out with 60 Vbeta primers and 13 Jbeta primers. TCRdb keeps only in-frame clones here, not all; method: immunoSEQ multiplex PCR. The sample has about 160,000 clones, roughly 76% seen once. The J segment lost 7 bases and the V segment lost 6 bases, leaving 6 bases of the junction unmatched. Per germline, CDR1 MNHEY and CDR2 SVGAGI. This CDR3 contains 14 residues. This clone showed up just a few times. The chain uses TRBV6-5 and TRBJ1-6; 7 bases match TRBD1. The origin of this receptor is a woman aged 45-65 years in good health and CMV-seronegative. The sequenced sample was PBMCs. CDR3 DNA: TGTGCCAGCAGCCCCGACAGGGCCAATTCACCCCTCCACTTT. The encoded protein is CASSPDRANSPLHF.